The 32 T cell receptor beta chains below were found in one sample sequenced in a study of PD-L1 blockade in urothelial cancer. Clones were read by immunoSEQ multiplex PCR, and TCRdb kept only the in-frame ones, dropping some. The data contain tens of thousands of clones, around nine tenths of them singletons. Sequenced material: PBMCs, taken around atezolizumab (anti-PD-L1) treatment. Receptors originate from a man between 60 and 70 years old with urothelial cancer.

This chain connects TRBV19 to TRBJ1-2; the D is unclear. The CDR3 spans 13 residues. V shed 8 bases and J shed 8 bases, with 18 bases lying between them. CDR1 is LNHDA and CDR2 is SQIVND in the germline V gene (reference sequence). CDR3 sequence: CASSRLAQVGYTF. CDR3 DNA sequence: TGTGCCAGTTCCCGCCTGGCCCAGGTGGGCTACACCTTC.

The V gene is TRBV9, the J gene TRBJ2-3; TRBD2 matches 12 bases. V lost 4 bases, J lost 0 bases, and 6 bases stayed unmatched. Germline values: CDR1 SGDLS, CDR2 YYNGEE. This CDR3 comprises 17 residues. The CDR3 DNA reads as TGTGCCAGCAGCCGGACTAGCGGGGCCCCTAGCACAGATACGCAGTATTTT. The encoded protein is CASSRTSGAPSTDTQYF.

The J gene is TRBJ2-3, the V gene TRBV15; maybe TRBD1 (6 bases). V lost 5 bases, J lost 0 bases, and 15 bases lay in between. This CDR3 has 16 residues. Germline-derived CDR1 and CDR2 are LNHNV and YYDKDF (reference sequence). The CDR3 region is CATSLYRDKSTDTQYF. CDR3 nucleotides: TGTGCCACCAGCCTATACCGGGACAAGAGCACAGATACGCAGTATTTT.

The V gene is TRBV7-2, the J gene TRBJ2-7; 9 bases are a match to TRBD1. Per germline, CDR1 SGHTA and CDR2 FQGNSA. The CDR3 is 15 amino acids. J lost 0 bases, V lost 4 bases, and 4 bases had no gene match. The CDR3 bases are TGTGCCAGCAGCTCGTTACAGGGGGCCTCCTACGAGCAGTACTTC. Protein product: CASSSLQGASYEQYF. The full variable domain, completed using reference TRBV7-2 and TRBJ2-7, is GAGVSQSPSNKVTEKGKDVELRCDPISGHTALYWYRQSLGQGLEFLIYFQGNSAPDKSGLPSDRFSAERTGGSVSTLTIQRTQQEDSAVYLCASSSLQGASYEQYFGPGTRLTVT.

This chain joins TRBV5-1 and TRBJ1-4; the match to TRBD1 covers 11 bases. This CDR3 comprises 17 residues. The J segment lost 3 bases and the V segment lost 0 bases, leaving 4 bases of the junction unmatched. Germline V gene data show CDR1 as SGHRS and CDR2 as YFSETQ. The CDR3 DNA follows: TGCGCCAGCAGCTTGGCCGGACAGGGGGCACCTAATGAAAAACTGTTTTTT. Encoded protein: CASSLAGQGAPNEKLFF. The full variable domain, in which reference TRBV5-1 and TRBJ1-4 provide the parts outside the CDR3, is KAGVTQTPRYLIKTRGQQVTLSCSPISGHRSVSWYQQTPGQGLQFLFEYFSETQRNKGNFPGRFSGRQFSNSRSEMNVSTLELGDSALYLCASSLAGQGAPNEKLFFGSGTQLSVL.

This CDR3 is CASSPPNGRSTSTDTQYF. CDR3 nucleotide sequence: TGTGCCAGCTCACCACCGAATGGCAGGTCAACTAGCACAGATACGCAGTATTTT. The J gene is TRBJ2-3, the V gene TRBV18, with D uncertain. CDR3 length: 18 residues. Trimming cost V 0 bases and J 0 bases, with 16 bases left between them. Looked up from germline, CDR1 is KGHSH and CDR2 is LQKENI. Complete variable domain (other parts from reference TRBV18 and TRBJ2-3): NAGVMQNPRHLVRRRGQEARLRCSPMKGHSHVYWYRQLPEEGLKFMVYLQKENIIDESGMPKERFSAEFPKEGPSILRIQQVVRGDSAAYFCASSPPNGRSTSTDTQYFGPGTRLTVL.

The genes are TRBV14 and TRBJ1-2; TRBD1 matches 7 bases. The CDR3 is made up of 15 amino acids. The germline V gene has CDR1 SGHDN and CDR2 FVKESK. The V segment lost 5 bases and the J segment 3 bases; nucleotides outside the gene matches: 9. CDR3 sequence: CASSGPRTGDYGYTF. In DNA, the CDR3 is TGTGCCAGCAGCGGACCTCGTACAGGGGACTATGGCTACACCTTC.

This chain connects TRBV5-5 to TRBJ1-4; TRBD1 is a possible D gene (6 bases). Germline V gene sequence: CDR1 SGHKS, CDR2 YYEKEE (reference sequence). Trimming shortened V by 2 bases and J by 0 bases, and 11 bases separated the two germline ends. This CDR3 has 16 amino acids. The DNA of the CDR3 is TGTGCCAGCAGCTTTGGGACACTTCCAACTAATGAAAAACTGTTTTTT. This codes for CASSFGTLPTNEKLFF.

This chain uses TRBV2 with TRBJ1-1, with TRBD1 identical over 9 bases. V lost 3 bases to trimming and J lost 10 bases; unmatched junction nucleotides: 9. CDR1 SNHLY and CDR2 FYNNEI come from the germline V gene. The length of the CDR3 is 14 residues. The CDR3 spells CASSESQGAVRAFF. CDR3 in DNA: TGTGCCAGCAGTGAGTCACAGGGGGCTGTACGAGCTTTCTTT.

The rearrangement links TRBV6-1 to TRBJ2-7; 7 bases match TRBD2. Germline V gives CDR1 MNHNS, CDR2 SASEGT. The J segment lost 1 base and the V segment lost 1 base, leaving 4 bases of the junction unmatched. The CDR3 totals 15 residues. CDR3 DNA: TGTGCCAGCAGTGAAGAGCTAGCGGCATCCTACGAGCAGTACTTC. As protein: CASSEELAASYEQYF.

The rearrangement links TRBV5-8 to TRBJ1-4, with a weak D call TRBD1 (5 bases). The CDR3 length is 14 residues. Trimming removed 1 base from V and 7 bases from J, with 11 bases in between. Germline V gene data show CDR1 as SGHTS and CDR2 as YDEGEE. This chain's CDR3 is CASSLRGGAEKLFF. Here the CDR3 DNA reads TGTGCCAGCAGCTTGCGAGGAGGGGCTGAAAAACTGTTTTTT.

CDR3 loop: CASSALAGTISGEQYF. The DNA of the CDR3 is TGTGCCAGCAGTGCACTGGCCGGGACTATATCAGGCGAGCAGTACTTC. V gene TRBV6-1 combines with J gene TRBJ2-7; 7 bases are shared with TRBD2. V lost 4 bases and J lost 6; bases outside the gene matches: 15. Germline CDR1 is MNHNS and CDR2 is SASEGT. This CDR3 contains 16 residues.

The count of this clone is one. V usage is TRBV4-1 and J usage is TRBJ2-7; a weak D match, TRBD2 (5 bases). Germline CDR1 MGHRA, CDR2 YSYEKL. The CDR3 sequence is 14 residues long. V was cut by 1 base and J by 2 bases, with 9 bases left in between. The CDR3 protein is CASSQGGNAYEQYF. CDR3 DNA: TGCGCCAGCAGCCAAGGAGGGAATGCCTACGAGCAGTACTTC.

The rearrangement links TRBV6-4 to TRBJ2-5; a possible D gene is TRBD1 (6 bases). This CDR3 comprises 13 residues. Between the trimmed V and J ends, which lost 3 bases and 5 bases, there was a span of 10 bases. Germline V CDR1 and CDR2: MRHNA, SNTAGT. The DNA of the CDR3 is TGTGCCAGCAGTGAACAGGGCGGCGAGACCCAGTACTTC. Translation: CASSEQGGETQYF.

J is TRBJ1-6 and V is TRBV9, with 8 bases matching TRBD1. J lost 7 bases, V lost 3 bases, and 9 bases had no gene match. The CDR3 loop spans 16 amino acids. CDR1 SGDLS and CDR2 YYNGEE come from the germline V gene. CDR3 loop: CASSASPGGLNSPLHF. The CDR3 DNA sequence: TGTGCCAGCAGCGCATCCCCAGGGGGCTTGAATTCACCCCTCCACTTT. Full variable domain (rest looked up from reference TRBV9 and TRBJ1-6): DSGVTQTPKHLITATGQRVTLRCSPRSGDLSVYWYQQSLDQGLQFLIQYYNGEERAKGNILERFSAQQFPDLHSELNLSSLELGDSALYFCASSASPGGLNSPLHFGNGTRLTVT.

The chain employs TRBV5-1 and TRBJ2-5; 10 bases agree with TRBD2. Per the germline V gene, CDR1 is SGHRS and CDR2 is YFSETQ. The CDR3 covers 15 residues. V shed 1 base and J 5 bases; nucleotides not matched to a gene: 5. The CDR3 nucleotides are TGCGCCAGCAGCTTGTTCGGGACTAGCGAGGAGACCCAGTACTTC. As protein: CASSLFGTSEETQYF.

This chain links TRBV7-2 with TRBJ1-4, with D maybe TRBD1 (6 bases). There are 13 residues in the CDR3. Looked up from germline, CDR1 is SGHTA and CDR2 is FQGNSA. The V gene lost 1 base and the J gene lost 8 bases, with 8 bases spanning the gap. In DNA form, the CDR3 reads TGTGCCAGCAGCTTAGGCAGGGGAGAAAAACTGTTTTTT. Translation gives CASSLGRGEKLFF.

This clone rates as large. This chain joins TRBV5-1 and TRBJ1-6; a weak D match, TRBD1 (6 bases). This CDR3 region has 14 residues. V was clipped by 6 bases and J by 7 bases, with 14 bases between them. Germline V gene data show CDR1 as SGHRS and CDR2 as YFSETQ. CDR3 in amino acids: CASKTGGSNSPLHF. The CDR3 region has the DNA TGCGCCAGCAAGACAGGTGGCTCCAATTCACCCCTCCACTTT.

The chain joins TRBV6-5 to TRBJ1-1, with a tentative D call TRBD1 (5 bases). This CDR3 has 13 amino acids. Germline CDR1 and CDR2: MNHEY and SVGAGI. Trimming cost V 4 bases and J 3 bases, with 9 bases left between them. This CDR3 reads CASSSTQDTEAFF. Here the CDR3 DNA reads TGTGCCAGCAGTTCTACACAGGACACTGAAGCTTTCTTT.

Here the CDR3 DNA reads TGTGCCAGCAGCGTTGAACAGGGTGGGTACGAGCAGTACTTC. This translates into CASSVEQGGYEQYF. This chain connects TRBV9 to TRBJ2-7, with D perhaps TRBD1 (6 bases). The V end was cut by 2 bases, the J end by 4 bases, with 13 bases between. The CDR3 length is 14 residues. CDR1 is SGDLS and CDR2 is YYNGEE in the germline V gene.

On this clone: Germline is not matched at one junction end, which may reflect a read error. The rearrangement joins TRBV7-9 to TRBJ1-1; D is unclear. The CDR3 totals 10 residues. In germline, CDR1 is SEHNR, CDR2 FQNEAQ (reference sequence). The CDR3 nucleotides read TGTGCCAGCAGCTTAGTCGAGCCAAGATTT. It codes for CASSLVEPRF.

The gene calls are TRBV5-1 and TRBJ2-7; D perhaps matches TRBD1 (5 bases). Deletions cut 2 bases from V and 7 bases from J, with 16 bases between. This CDR3 comprises 14 residues. The germline CDR1 and CDR2 sequences are SGHRS and YFSETQ. The CDR3 here is CASSLVGRVEEQYF. DNA for the CDR3: TGCGCCAGCAGCTTAGTAGGCAGGGTAGAAGAGCAGTACTTC.

The chain couples TRBV5-1 to TRBJ2-1; D perhaps matches TRBD1 (5 bases). V dropped 2 bases and J dropped 8 bases, with 8 bases sitting between them. From germline, CDR1 is SGHRS and CDR2 YFSETQ. This CDR3 region has 12 residues. CDR3 DNA sequence: TGCGCCAGCAGCTTTCTAGGGGATGAGCAGTTCTTC. Protein: CASSFLGDEQFF.

The chain is built from TRBV19 and TRBJ1-5; D possibly corresponds to TRBD1 (6 bases). The germline CDR1 and CDR2 sequences are LNHDA and SQIVND (reference sequence). The CDR3 length is 16 residues. Trimming took off 6 bases at V and 2 bases at J, with 17 bases between the two ends. CDR3 loop: CASSEGAGGRNQPQHF. As DNA, the CDR3 is TGTGCCAGTAGCGAGGGAGCTGGGGGCCGCAATCAGCCCCAGCATTTT.

A single count supports this clone. The chain employs TRBV4-1 and TRBJ1-3; D unclear. Germline lookup yields CDR1 MGHRA and CDR2 YSYEKL. V was pared by 1 base and J by 4 bases, with 11 bases between. This CDR3 spans 15 amino acids. The CDR3 spells CASSQAWQAGNTIYF. The CDR3 region has the DNA TGCGCCAGCAGCCAAGCTTGGCAGGCAGGAAACACCATATATTTT.

The genes are TRBV19 and TRBJ2-7; 10 bases match TRBD1. Looked up from germline, CDR1 is LNHDA and CDR2 is SQIVND (reference sequence). The CDR3 runs 15 residues. Trimming took 3 bases from V and 4 from J; bases not matched to a gene: 6. The CDR3 here is CASSIDGQGGYEQYF. CDR3 coding DNA: TGTGCCAGTAGTATTGATGGACAGGGGGGATACGAGCAGTACTTC.

The chain joins TRBV5-1 to TRBJ2-3; 9 bases are shared with TRBD1. The germline V gene encodes CDR1 SGHRS and CDR2 YFSETQ. J lost 7 bases, V lost 3 bases, and 9 bases had no gene match. The CDR3 extends over 15 amino acids. In DNA form, the CDR3 reads TGCGCCAGCAGCTGGGGACAGGGACTGGCCAATACGCAGTATTTT. The encoded protein is CASSWGQGLANTQYF.

This sequence joins TRBV30 and TRBJ2-2; possible D gene TRBD2, 5 bases. CDR1 and CDR2 (germline): GTSNPN, SVGIG (reference sequence). Trimming removed 0 bases from V and 11 bases from J, with 7 bases in between. There are 11 residues in the CDR3. This CDR3 reads CAWSVREELFF. The CDR3 coding sequence is TGTGCCTGGAGTGTACGGGAAGAGCTGTTTTTT.

V and J are TRBV29-1 and TRBJ2-2; TRBD1 matches 7 bases. The germline V gene has CDR1 SQVTM and CDR2 ANQGSEA. Unmatched junction bases numbered 7, after V lost 8 bases and J lost 4 bases. The length of the CDR3 is 13 residues. CDR3 protein: CSYIGGGTGELFF. Here the CDR3 DNA reads TGCAGCTATATAGGGGGCGGCACCGGGGAGCTGTTTTTT.

The V call is TRBV10-3, the J call TRBJ1-5; D remains unclear. V was pared by 0 bases and J by 2 bases, with 8 bases between. Germline V gene lookup returns CDR1 ENHRY and CDR2 SYGVKD. This CDR3 comprises 15 residues. This CDR3 reads CAISESSVRNQPQHF. The CDR3 nucleotides read TGTGCCATCAGTGAGTCTTCGGTCCGCAATCAGCCCCAGCATTTT.

V is TRBV29-1 and J is TRBJ1-2, with 10 positions matching TRBD1. Germline V gene data show CDR1 as SQVTM and CDR2 as ANQGSEA. V shed 4 bases, J shed 4 bases, and the junction held 12 bases outside the gene matches. The CDR3 is 16 residues long. CDR3 nucleotide sequence: TGCAGCGTTGGCCGGGACAGGGGCGCCTCGCCCTATGGCTACACCTTC. It translates to CSVGRDRGASPYGYTF.

The chain employs TRBV6-5 and TRBJ1-2, with 7 bases identical to TRBD1. The CDR3 is 12 residues long. Per germline, CDR1 MNHEY and CDR2 SVGAGI. Trimming at V came to 11 bases and at J to 8 bases, leaving 11 bases not matched to a gene. CDR3 nucleotide sequence: TGTGCCGTAAGGACAGGACATAGGGGCTACACCTTC. It specifies CAVRTGHRGYTF.